Below are 17 T cell receptor beta chains sequenced from a single sample in a study of T-cell reconstitution after alpha-beta-depleted transplantation in children. Library preparation (for TCRbeta) was performed with unique molecular identifiers. TCRdb redid the calling of the PCR reads with MiXCR, one entry per CDR3 protein. The sample records 440,000 or so distinct CDR3 sequences, roughly 11% being singletons. The specimen was PBMCs from the stem cell graft donor, collected from the stem cell graft. These TCRs come from a human donor who donated a stem cell graft to a child with acute myeloid leukemia.

V is TRBV20-1 and J is TRBJ2-1; D may be TRBD2 (5 bases). V gave up 7 bases and J gave up 2 bases, with 12 bases separating them. This CDR3 comprises 13 residues. Germline loops: CDR1 DFQATT, CDR2 SNEGSKA (reference sequence). The CDR3 nucleotides read TGCAGTGTACCACTAGACGCCTACAATGAGCAGTTCTTC. Its translation is CSVPLDAYNEQFF.

A few counts support this clonotype. The V and J genes are TRBV5-1 and TRBJ1-2, with 9 nucleotides matching TRBD1. Germline values: CDR1 SGHRS, CDR2 YFSETQ. The CDR3 runs 15 residues. Germline trimming cut 4 bases from V and 4 bases from J; bases unmatched to any gene: 8. This chain's CDR3 is CASSIQGAQGYGYTF. The CDR3 nucleotides read TGCGCCAGCAGCATACAGGGGGCGCAGGGCTATGGCTACACCTTC. The full variable domain, completed using reference TRBV5-1 and TRBJ1-2, is KAGVTQTPRYLIKTRGQQVTLSCSPISGHRSVSWYQQTPGQGLQFLFEYFSETQRNKGNFPGRFSGRQFSNSRSEMNVSTLELGDSALYLCASSIQGAQGYGYTFGSGTRLTVV.

This clonotype was recorded a few times. Here the CDR3 reads CAISESGQGSDTQYF. The CDR3, as DNA: TGTGCCATCAGTGAGTCGGGACAGGGGTCAGATACGCAGTATTTT. The chain is built from TRBV10-3 and TRBJ2-3, with 10 positions matching TRBD1. V was clipped by 0 bases and J by 4 bases; unmatched bases: 1. This CDR3 is built from 15 residues. CDR1 is ENHRY, CDR2 SYGVKD, per germline.

This clonotype was recorded at least ten times. The chain combines TRBV5-4 with TRBJ2-4, with 14 bases that match TRBD2. V gave up 4 bases and J gave up 1 base; unmatched junction bases: 4. In germline, CDR1 is SGHNT, CDR2 YYREEE (reference sequence). This CDR3 has 17 residues. The CDR3 protein is CASSTGTSGSAKNIQYF. The CDR3 nucleotides read TGTGCCAGCAGCACCGGGACTAGCGGGAGCGCCAAAAACATTCAGTACTTC.

The chain carries TRBV3-1 and TRBJ2-1; 7 nucleotides agree with TRBD2. Germline CDR1 is LGHDT and CDR2 is YNNKEL (reference sequence). The CDR3 has 19 residues. Unmatched junction bases numbered 15, after V lost 1 base and J lost 3 bases. CDR3 region: CASSQGPLTSSGGYNEQFF. The CDR3 DNA reads TGTGCCAGCAGCCAAGGTCCTCTAACTTCTAGCGGTGGCTACAATGAGCAGTTCTTC.

J is TRBJ2-4 and V is TRBV15; TRBD2 matches at 15 bases. V gave up 5 bases and J gave up 0 bases; unmatched junction bases: 2. The V gene's germline CDR1 is LNHNV and CDR2 YYDKDF (reference sequence). This CDR3 region has 17 residues. DNA of the CDR3: TGTGCCACCAGCGGACTAGCGGGGGGGCTAGCCAAAAACATTCAGTACTTC. Translation gives CATSGLAGGLAKNIQYF.

The rearrangement joins TRBV21-1 to TRBJ2-1; the table's D call, TRBD1, has no DNA check behind it. TRBV21-1 is recorded as a pseudogene. CDR3 length equals 16 residues. The CDR3 reads CASSNQTGLPYNEQFF. The CDR3 DNA sequence: TGTGCCAGCAGCAACCAAACAGGGCTACCCTACAATGAGCAGTTCTTC.

This clonotype has ten or more counts. The CDR3 loop is CSPRRRGDYGYTF. Written as DNA, the CDR3 is TGCAGTCCCCGCCGCAGGGGGGACTATGGCTACACCTTC. This rearrangement joins TRBV20-1 to TRBJ1-2; 7 bases fit TRBD1. Trimming at V came to 8 bases and at J to 3 bases, leaving 9 bases not matched to a gene. The CDR3 covers 13 residues. Germline assignment: CDR1 DFQATT and CDR2 SNEGSKA (reference sequence).

This clonotype was seen more than once but under ten times. The chain is built from TRBV5-1 and TRBJ2-1, with TRBD2 matching 8 bases. CDR1 and CDR2 (germline): SGHRS, YFSETQ. V gave up 7 bases and J gave up 6 bases; unmatched junction bases: 12. The CDR3 totals 15 residues. The CDR3 sequence: CASRSPGLGTNEQFF. For the CDR3, the DNA is TGCGCCAGCCGATCACCGGGACTAGGAACCAATGAGCAGTTCTTC.

This clonotype was detected ten times or more. The V call is TRBV7-6, the J call TRBJ1-5; D is undetermined. The germline V and J ends were trimmed by 1 base and 7 bases, with 8 bases remaining between them. The length of the CDR3 is 13 residues. In germline, CDR1 is SGHVS, CDR2 FNYEAQ. CDR3 loop: CASSLGFWQPQHF. CDR3 coding DNA: TGTGCCAGCAGCTTAGGGTTTTGGCAGCCCCAGCATTTT.

There are many counts of this clonotype. The V call is TRBV6-2 or TRBV6-3, the J call TRBJ2-7; D perhaps matches TRBD1 (5 bases). V was clipped by 4 bases and J by 5 bases, with 6 bases between them. The CDR3 length is 11 residues. Germline CDR1 is MNHEY and CDR2 is SVGEGT. In nucleotides, the CDR3 is TGTGCCAGCAGTTGGGGCGACGAGCAGTACTTC. Encoded protein: CASSWGDEQYF.

This clonotype was counted a few times. This sequence joins TRBV7-3 and TRBJ2-1; maybe TRBD1 (6 bases). The CDR3 spans 15 residues. Looked up from germline, CDR1 is SGHTA and CDR2 is FQGTGA. Deletions cut 6 bases from V and 3 bases from J, with 15 bases between. CDR3 sequence reads: CASSQRTADYNEQFF. The CDR3 bases are TGTGCCAGCAGTCAGAGGACAGCTGACTACAATGAGCAGTTCTTC.

This clonotype was detected ten times or more. The chain recombines TRBV12-3 or TRBV12-4 with TRBJ2-3; no definite D call. V lost 1 base, J lost 1 base, and 9 bases lay in between. The CDR3 is made up of 15 amino acids. This CDR3 reads CASSLVSIRTDTQYF. DNA for the CDR3: TGTGCCAGCAGTTTAGTCTCGATCCGCACAGATACGCAGTATTTT.

This clonotype occurred a few times. The gene calls are TRBV14 and TRBJ2-6, with D tentatively TRBD1 (5 bases). Germline lookup yields CDR1 SGHDN and CDR2 FVKESK. V was trimmed by 2 bases and J by 0 bases, leaving 17 bases between them. This CDR3 has 19 amino acids. DNA for the CDR3: TGTGCCAGCAGCCAAAACTTCGTAAACAGGCCCTCTGGGGCCAACGTCCTGACTTTC. Protein product: CASSQNFVNRPSGANVLTF. Together with reference TRBV14 and TRBJ2-6, the CDR3 gives the full variable domain: EAGVTQFPSHSVIEKGQTVTLRCDPISGHDNLYWYRRVMGKEIKFLLHFVKESKQDESGMPNNRFLAERTGGTYSTLKVQPAELEDSGVYFCASSQNFVNRPSGANVLTFGAGSRLTVL.

This clonotype was observed a handful of times. The chain employs TRBV6-2 or TRBV6-3 and TRBJ2-5; D gene unclear. Trimming removed 2 bases from V and 0 bases from J, with 13 bases in between. Germline V CDR1 and CDR2: MNHEY, SVGEGT. The CDR3 is 16 amino acids. In DNA form, the CDR3 reads TGTGCCAGCAGTTACAGCCCGGCCGGAAACCAAGAGACCCAGTACTTC. It specifies CASSYSPAGNQETQYF.

This clonotype was picked up many times. J is TRBJ2-3 and V is TRBV5-5; TRBD1 agrees at 10 bases. Germline CDR1 and CDR2: SGHKS and YYEKEE (reference sequence). The J segment lost 10 bases and the V segment lost 2 bases, leaving 7 bases of the junction unmatched. The CDR3 length is 14 residues. The CDR3, as DNA: TGTGCCAGCAGCTTTGGACAGGGGGGGAGTTCGCAGTATTTT. Translation: CASSFGQGGSSQYF.

This clonotype came up many times. The V gene is TRBV5-1, the J gene TRBJ2-3; TRBD2 might be the D (5 bases). Germline CDR1 reads SGHRS; CDR2 reads YFSETQ. The CDR3 is 14 residues long. V was clipped by 1 base and J by 2 bases, with 8 bases between them. CDR3 in DNA: TGCGCCAGCAGCTTGCAGCGGCACACAGATACGCAGTATTTT. This translates into CASSLQRHTDTQYF.